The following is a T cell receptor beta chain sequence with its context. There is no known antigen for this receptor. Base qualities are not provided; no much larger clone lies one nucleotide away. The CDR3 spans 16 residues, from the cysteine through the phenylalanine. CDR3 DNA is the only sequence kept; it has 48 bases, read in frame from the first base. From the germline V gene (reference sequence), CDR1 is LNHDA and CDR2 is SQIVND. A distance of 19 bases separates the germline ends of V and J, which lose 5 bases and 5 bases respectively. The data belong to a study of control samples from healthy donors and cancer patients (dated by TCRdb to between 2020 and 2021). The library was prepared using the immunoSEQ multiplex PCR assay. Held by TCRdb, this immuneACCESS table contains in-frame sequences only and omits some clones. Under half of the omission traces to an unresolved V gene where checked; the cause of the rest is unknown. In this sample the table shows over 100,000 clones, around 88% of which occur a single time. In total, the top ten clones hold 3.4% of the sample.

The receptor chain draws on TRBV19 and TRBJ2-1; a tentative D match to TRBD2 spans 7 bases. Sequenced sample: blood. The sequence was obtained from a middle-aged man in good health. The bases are TGTGCCAGTAGTCCGGTGGGGGCGGGGGCCGACAATGAGCAGTTCTTC. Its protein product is CASSPVGAGADNEQFF.